The 20 T cell receptor beta chains listed next were all sequenced from one sample in a study of tumor and adjacent non-tumor tissue in lung cancer. No cell sorting was done before RNA was extracted from the tissue. A modified ARM-PCR protocol with three rounds of nested PCR amplified TCRbeta. MiXCR, applied by TCRdb to the multiplex PCR reads, yields one record per CDR3 protein. Seen here are some 99,000 distinct CDR3 sequences, approximately 82% observed once, and the top ten hold around a third. Sequences were obtained from lung tumor tissue. These receptors were obtained from a woman aged 60-70 years with non-small cell lung cancer.

This rearrangement joins TRBV6-1 to TRBJ2-1; 14 bases map to TRBD2. V lost 7 bases, J lost 8 bases, and 7 bases stayed unmatched. Per germline, CDR1 MNHNS and CDR2 SASEGT. The CDR3 spans 15 residues. The CDR3 nucleotides read TGTGCCAGCAACCCGACTAGCGGGAGGGTTGATGAGCAGTTCTTC. This gives the protein CASNPTSGRVDEQFF.

This chain uses TRBV20-1 with TRBJ2-3; 7 bases fit TRBD1. The CDR3 is made up of 16 amino acids. The V segment lost 1 base and the J segment 0 bases; nucleotides outside the gene matches: 7. Looked up from germline, CDR1 is DFQATT and CDR2 is SNEGSKA (reference sequence). The CDR3 reads CSARAIRQGSTDTQYF. CDR3 coding DNA: TGCAGTGCTAGAGCGATTAGACAGGGAAGCACAGATACGCAGTATTTT.

Regarding this clonotype: Relative to the germline gene, one junction end is altered; a read error may explain this. The genes are TRBV6-1 and TRBJ1-3, with unresolved D. This CDR3 has 15 residues. CDR1 is MNHNS and CDR2 is SASEGT in the germline V gene. In nucleotides, the CDR3 is TGTGTCAGCAGTCGCGGACCAATTGGTGGAAACACCATATATTTT. Protein: CVSSRGPIGGNTIYF.

This clonotype was seen once. A much more abundant neighbour one base away suggests this may be a read error. The genes are TRBV29-1 and TRBJ1-1; weak D call: TRBD1 (5 bases). Germline CDR1 SQVTM, CDR2 ANQGSEA. This CDR3 comprises 13 residues. The DNA for the CDR3 is TGCATCGTTGAACGAGGGACGAGGACTGAAGCTTTCTTT. It is translated as CIVERGTRTEAFF.

The chain recombines TRBV30 with TRBJ2-2; D is undetermined. CDR3 length: 14 amino acids. The V end lost 7 bases, the J end lost 1 base, and 13 bases lay between the germline ends. The germline CDR1 and CDR2 sequences are GTSNPN and SVGIG (reference sequence). CDR3 loop: CASSPSRNTGELFF. The CDR3 DNA follows: TGTGCCTCCTCTCCATCTAGGAACACCGGGGAGCTGTTTTTT.

This chain joins TRBV5-6 and TRBJ1-6, with D perhaps matching TRBD1 (5 bases). V dropped 8 bases and J dropped 12 bases, with 27 bases sitting between them. This CDR3 spans 16 amino acids. In germline, CDR1 is SGHDT, CDR2 YYEEEE. CDR3 residues: CASSPDLGVGDLPLHF. In DNA, the CDR3 is TGTGCCAGTAGCCCGGACTTGGGGGTGGGCGATTTACCCCTCCACTTT. Filled out from reference TRBV5-6 and TRBJ1-6, the complete variable domain reads DAGVTQSPTHLIKTRGQQVTLRCSPKSGHDTVSWYQQALGQGPQFIFQYYEEEERQRGNFPDRFSGHQFPNYSSELNVNALLLGDSALYLCASSPDLGVGDLPLHFGNGTRLTVT.

Worth noting for this clonotype: This clone may be a read error of a much larger clone one base away. This chain joins TRBV12-5 and TRBJ2-1; either TRBD1 or TRBD2 may fit D (5 bases each). Germline V gives CDR1 LGHNT, CDR2 FRNRAP. This CDR3 has 12 amino acids. Trimming took off 2 bases at V and 9 bases at J, with 8 bases between the two ends. The CDR3 nucleotides are TGTGCTAGTGGTTTGTGGGGGATTGAGCAGTTCTTC. This sequence encodes CASGLWGIEQFF.

A remark on this clonotype: The junction and the germline gene differ at one end; a read error may be behind it. The chain links TRBV6-2 or TRBV6-3 to TRBJ2-3; 10 bases are shared with TRBD2. This CDR3 has 16 residues. Germline CDR1 is MNHEY and CDR2 is SVGEGT. The DNA of the CDR3 is TGTGCCAGCACCTTCGATAGCGGGGGGTACACAGATATGCAGTATTTT. Amino acids: CASTFDSGGYTDMQYF.

Concerning this clonotype: A much larger clonotype is one base distant, so this may be a read error. This chain links TRBV6-5 with TRBJ2-2; the D is unclear. CDR1 is MNHEY, CDR2 SVGAGI, per germline. The CDR3 length is 14 residues. The CDR3: CASSYSLNTWELFF. In DNA form, the CDR3 reads TGTGCCAGCAGTTACTCCTTAAACACCTGGGAGCTGTTTTTT.

Comment on this clonotype: This may be a read error: a much more frequent sequence differs by one nucleotide. This rearrangement joins TRBV12-3 or TRBV12-4 to TRBJ2-7, with 8 bases that match TRBD2. V shed 4 bases and J 5 bases; nucleotides not matched to a gene: 10. This CDR3 spans 15 amino acids. CDR3 in DNA: TGTGCCAGCAGTTCCCCCCGGCGGGGGGCCAACGAGCAGTACTTC. Encoded protein: CASSSPRRGANEQYF.

Comment on this clonotype: A read error is possible here, since a much larger clone lies one base away. The chain recombines TRBV6-1 with TRBJ1-1; no firm D call. Germline-derived CDR1 and CDR2 are MNHNS and SASEGT. CDR3 length: 13 residues. The V and J ends lost 3 bases and 4 bases respectively, with 9 bases between them. The CDR3 DNA reads as TGTGCCAGCAGTGACGTTTACAGCACTGAAGCTTTCTTT. Amino acid sequence: CASSDVYSTEAFF.

This clonotype was picked up a small number of times. This chain uses TRBV28 with TRBJ2-7, with TRBD1 matching over 8 bases. The CDR3 has 12 residues. Germline CDR1 and CDR2: MDHEN and SYDVKM. With V trimmed by 9 bases and J by 4 bases, 5 bases remained unmatched. In DNA form, the CDR3 reads TGTGCCAGTGGACAGGGCCATTACGAGCAGTACTTC. Translating gives CASGQGHYEQYF.

This clonotype was detected once. The conserved phenylalanine or tryptophan normally closing the CDR3 is absent here, so this likely arose from a read error. This rearrangement joins TRBV20-1 to TRBJ2-7; weak D call: TRBD1 (5 bases). Germline V gene sequence: CDR1 DFQATT, CDR2 SNEGSKA (reference sequence). V lost 3 bases and J 10 bases, leaving 16 bases between the germline ends. The CDR3 runs to 12 residues. The CDR3 DNA sequence: TGCAGTGCTAGCGGACAAACTGGGGAACAGTACTTA. Translating it yields CSASGQTGEQYL.

This chain links TRBV7-9 with TRBJ1-1; a possible D gene is TRBD1 (6 bases). Germline-derived CDR1 and CDR2 are SEHNR and FQNEAQ (reference sequence). The CDR3 is 12 residues long. V shed 9 bases and J shed 5 bases, with 13 bases lying between them. In DNA form, the CDR3 reads TGTGCCAGTAGGGGGTGTACGACTGAAGCTTTCTTT. Translating it yields CASRGCTTEAFF. Variable domain in full (rest from reference TRBV7-9 and TRBJ1-1): DTGVSQNPRHKITKRGQNVTFRCDPISEHNRLYWYRQTLGQGPEFLTYFQNEAQLEKSRLLSDRFSAERPKGSFSTLEIQRTEQGDSAMYLCASRGCTTEAFFGQGTRLTVV.

On this clonotype itself: At one boundary the junction diverges from the germline segment, which might be a read error. The chain joins TRBV7-3 to TRBJ2-2, with D unclear. This CDR3 has 15 amino acids. Germline V gene sequence: CDR1 SGHTA, CDR2 FQGTGA. The DNA of the CDR3 is TGTGCCAGCAGCTTACAGAGTCCGAACACCGGCGAGCTGTTTTTT. This encodes CASSLQSPNTGELFF.

Of note for this clonotype: An end of the junction does not agree with germline; a read error may underlie this. This chain connects TRBV5-1 to TRBJ1-1; D ambiguous. The CDR3 has 13 residues. Germline V gene sequence: CDR1 SGHRS, CDR2 YFSETQ. The chain's CDR3 is CASSLARNTEAFF. The CDR3 DNA follows: TGCGCCAGCAGCTTGGCTAGGAACACTGAAGCATTCTTT.

Worth noting for this clonotype: Likely a read error: the CDR3 ends without its conserved phenylalanine or tryptophan. The rearrangement joins TRBV11-1 to TRBJ1-2; TRBD1 might be the D (5 bases). The V end lost 4 bases, the J end lost 5 bases, and 14 bases lay between the germline ends. CDR3 size: 14 residues. Germline V gene data show CDR1 as SGHAT and CDR2 as FQDESV (reference sequence). The CDR3 region is CASSSQDPLYGYTV. The CDR3 bases are TGTGCCAGCAGCTCACAGGACCCGCTATATGGCTACACCGTC.

Remarks on this clonotype: A read error is likely, as this CDR3 ends without the conserved phenylalanine or tryptophan. The chain joins TRBV20-1 to TRBJ2-1, with 8 bases matching TRBD2. CDR3 length: 15 amino acids. Per the germline V gene, CDR1 is DFQATT and CDR2 is SNEGSKA (reference sequence). The CDR3 coding sequence is TGCAGTGCCAGGATAGCGGGGAGCTCCTACAATGACCAGTTCTTA. It specifies CSARIAGSSYNDQFL.

The chain employs TRBV28 and TRBJ2-7; no definite D call. Trimming removed 5 bases from V and 6 bases from J, with 11 bases in between. CDR1 and CDR2 (germline): MDHEN, SYDVKM. This CDR3 comprises 12 residues. CDR3 DNA: TGTGCCAGCAGTACCTTACAGACCGAGCAGTACTTC. It translates to CASSTLQTEQYF.

As concerns this clonotype: A much larger clone lies a single base off, so this may be a read error. This chain connects TRBV20-1 to TRBJ2-3; 7 bases fit TRBD2. The CDR3 has 15 amino acids. In germline, CDR1 is DFQATT, CDR2 SNEGSKA (reference sequence). As DNA, the CDR3 is TGCAGTCCTAGACCGGGGCGGGGGACCACAGATACGCAGTATTTT. This sequence encodes CSPRPGRGTTDTQYF.